Described below is a single TCR beta chain sequence and its context. Antigen specificity is unknown. Measured with immunoSEQ multiplex PCR; TCRdb has only the in-frame clones, and not every one. The sample has about 54,000 clones, 84% seen once; the top ten hold approximately 4.5%. Time point denoted: week 35, safety follow-up. The investigators gave 300 ug of mutant IDH1 20-mer peptide in each vaccine dose, together with topical imiquimod. The sample originates from a study of a mutant IDH1 vaccine in newly diagnosed glioma. V lost 1 base and J lost 5, with 14 bases in between. This CDR3 has 15 amino acids. Germline CDR1 SGHAT, CDR2 FQNNGV.

The J gene is TRBJ1-1, the V gene TRBV11-2; maybe TRBD1 (5 bases). The clonotype was recovered from a young woman with glioma. Sequenced material: PBMCs, taken from a glioma patient whose treatment included an IDH1 peptide vaccine. This chain's CDR3 is CASSLGRGQGTEAFF. CDR3 nucleotide sequence: TGTGCCAGCAGCTTAGGGAGGGGCCAGGGAACTGAAGCTTTCTTT.